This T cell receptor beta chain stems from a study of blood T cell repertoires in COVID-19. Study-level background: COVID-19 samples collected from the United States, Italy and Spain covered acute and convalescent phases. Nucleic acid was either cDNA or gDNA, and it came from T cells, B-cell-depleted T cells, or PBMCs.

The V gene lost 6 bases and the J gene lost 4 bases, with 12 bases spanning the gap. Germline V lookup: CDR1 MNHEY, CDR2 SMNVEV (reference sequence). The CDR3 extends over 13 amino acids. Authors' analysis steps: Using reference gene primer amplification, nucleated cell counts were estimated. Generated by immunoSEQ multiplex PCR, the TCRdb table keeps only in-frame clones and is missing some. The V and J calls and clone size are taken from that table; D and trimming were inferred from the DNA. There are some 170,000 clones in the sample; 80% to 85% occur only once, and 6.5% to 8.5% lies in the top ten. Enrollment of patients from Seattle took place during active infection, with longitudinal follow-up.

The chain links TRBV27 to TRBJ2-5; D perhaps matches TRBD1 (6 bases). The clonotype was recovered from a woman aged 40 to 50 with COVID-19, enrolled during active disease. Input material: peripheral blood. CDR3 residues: CASRTGPRETQYF. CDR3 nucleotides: TGTGCCAGCAGGACAGGACCCCGAGAGACCCAGTACTTC.